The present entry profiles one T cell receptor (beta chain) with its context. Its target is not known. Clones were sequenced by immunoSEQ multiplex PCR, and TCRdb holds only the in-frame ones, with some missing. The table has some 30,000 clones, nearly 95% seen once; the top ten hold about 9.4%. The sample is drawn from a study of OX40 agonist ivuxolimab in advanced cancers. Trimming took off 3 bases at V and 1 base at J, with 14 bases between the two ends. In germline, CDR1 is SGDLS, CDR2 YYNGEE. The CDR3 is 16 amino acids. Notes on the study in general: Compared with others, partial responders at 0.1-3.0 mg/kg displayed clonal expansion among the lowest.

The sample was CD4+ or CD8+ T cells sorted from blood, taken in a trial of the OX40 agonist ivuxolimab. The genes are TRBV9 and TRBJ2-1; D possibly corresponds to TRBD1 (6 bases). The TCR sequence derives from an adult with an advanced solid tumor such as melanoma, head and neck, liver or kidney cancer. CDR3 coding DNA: TGTGCCAGCAGCGCCCCCCCCGGGACATCCTACAATGAGCAGTTCTTC. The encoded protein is CASSAPPGTSYNEQFF.